Listed here are 15 T cell receptor beta chains from one sample, sequenced in a study of technical replicates of blood from several donors. The protocol was immunoSEQ multiplex PCR, while the TCRdb copy is restricted to in-frame clones and leaves out a portion. Of around 100,000 clones in the sample, around 93% are singletons; the top ten hold roughly 0.35%. The material sequenced was T cells isolated from PBMCs. The source of these receptors is a human donor in good health.

The V gene is TRBV15, the J gene TRBJ2-7, with 7 nucleotides matching TRBD1. This CDR3 is 15 amino acids long. Looked up from germline, CDR1 is LNHNV and CDR2 is YYDKDF (reference sequence). With 0 bases clipped from V and 3 bases from J, the junction kept 5 bases outside the gene matches. DNA of the CDR3: TGTGCCACCAGCAGAGATAACCAGGGGGTCTACGAGCAGTACTTC. Its translation is CATSRDNQGVYEQYF.

This chain connects TRBV11-2 to TRBJ1-5, with unresolved D. V lost 2 bases and J lost 10, with 12 bases in between. Germline CDR1 and CDR2: SGHAT and FQNNGV. The CDR3 covers 13 residues. CDR3 protein: CASSLSSGSPQHF. CDR3 nucleotide sequence: TGTGCCAGCAGCTTATCGTCGGGGTCACCCCAGCATTTT.

The chain has TRBV2 and TRBJ2-6, with unresolved D. V was clipped by 4 bases and J by 1 base, with 5 bases between them. Germline V CDR1 and CDR2: SNHLY, FYNNEI. The length of the CDR3 is 14 residues. The CDR3 protein is CASSVLSGANVLTF. The CDR3 DNA sequence: TGTGCCAGCAGTGTCCTTTCTGGGGCCAACGTCCTGACTTTC.

V is TRBV19 and J is TRBJ2-1, with 9 bases lining up with TRBD2. J lost 6 bases, V lost 3 bases, and 6 bases had no gene match. The CDR3 has 15 residues. Per the germline V gene, CDR1 is LNHDA and CDR2 is SQIVND (reference sequence). CDR3 DNA: TGTGCCAGTAGTATTGGGCTAGCGGGGTCCAATGAGCAGTTCTTC. Protein sequence: CASSIGLAGSNEQFF.

The CDR3 DNA sequence: TGCGCCAGCAGCCAGGGGAAGAACACTGAAGCTTTCTTT. Translating it yields CASSQGKNTEAFF. The V call is TRBV5-1, the J call TRBJ1-1, with a possible D match to TRBD1 (6 bases). Germline-derived CDR1 and CDR2 are SGHRS and YFSETQ. The CDR3 sequence is 13 residues long. V was pared by 4 bases and J by 1 base, with 8 bases between.

V gene TRBV19 combines with J gene TRBJ1-1; D not certain. Germline V CDR1 and CDR2: LNHDA, SQIVND (reference sequence). The CDR3 loop spans 13 amino acids. Trimming removed 2 bases from V and 8 bases from J, with 12 bases in between. The DNA of the CDR3 is TGTGCCAGTAGTATATGGCAGAACGTGGAAGCTTTCTTT. Residues: CASSIWQNVEAFF.

The rearrangement joins TRBV7-9 to TRBJ1-2; no clear D. Germline V gene lookup returns CDR1 SEHNR and CDR2 FQNEAQ (reference sequence). The V gene lost 5 bases and the J gene lost 0 bases, with 10 bases spanning the gap. The CDR3 covers 14 residues. The CDR3 DNA is TGTGCCAGCAGCCCCGGACTAGCTAACTATGGCTACACCTTC. This encodes CASSPGLANYGYTF.

The chain recombines TRBV7-6 with TRBJ2-3; the D is unclear. CDR3 length: 13 residues. The ends were cut back, 1 base at V and 4 bases at J, with 6 bases in the middle. Germline V gene data show CDR1 as SGHVS and CDR2 as FNYEAQ. The CDR3 loop reads CASSLDSADTQYF. The CDR3 DNA reads TGTGCCAGCAGCTTAGACTCGGCAGATACGCAGTATTTT.

This chain links TRBV27 with TRBJ1-2; D possibly corresponds to TRBD1 (6 bases). The CDR3 has 13 amino acids. CDR1 is MNHEY and CDR2 is SMNVEV in the germline V gene (reference sequence). Trimming removed 1 base from V and 8 bases from J, with 11 bases in between. CDR3 protein: CASSLWGGGGYTF. DNA for the CDR3: TGTGCCAGCAGTTTATGGGGGGGCGGGGGCTACACCTTC.

This clone is a singleton in its sample. The genes are TRBV7-8 and TRBJ2-5; TRBD2 aligns across 9 bases. Trimming cost V 5 bases and J 4 bases; bases outside gene matches: 17. The germline CDR1 and CDR2 sequences are SGHVS and FQNEAQ. The CDR3 sequence is 18 residues long. In DNA, the CDR3 is TGTGCCAGCAGCCCGTACCGTGTAGGCGGGAGGGCCAGAGAGACCCAGTACTTC. Its translation is CASSPYRVGGRARETQYF.

The chain is built from TRBV5-1 and TRBJ1-4; TRBD1 matches 7 bases. The CDR3 runs to 17 residues. Germline CDR1 and CDR2: SGHRS and YFSETQ. Germline trimming cut 3 bases from V and 2 bases from J; bases unmatched to any gene: 10. In DNA, the CDR3 is TGCGCCAGCAGCTACAGACAGGGTGGGGTGACTAATGAAAAACTGTTTTTT. Translating it yields CASSYRQGGVTNEKLFF.

The rearrangement uses TRBV19 and TRBJ1-3; no reliable D call. The V end was cut by 5 bases, the J end by 0 bases, with 8 bases between. Germline V gene sequence: CDR1 LNHDA, CDR2 SQIVND (reference sequence). This CDR3 spans 14 amino acids. CDR3 bases: TGTGCCAGTAGTGAGGGCCTCTCTGGAAACACCATATATTTT. Encoded protein: CASSEGLSGNTIYF.

The chain couples TRBV6-1 to TRBJ2-7; unclear D gene. The CDR3 consists of 14 residues. CDR1 and CDR2 (germline): MNHNS, SASEGT. V shed 7 bases and J shed 0 bases, with 13 bases lying between them. The CDR3: CASTRIFSSYEQYF. The CDR3 DNA sequence: TGTGCCAGCACCCGCATATTTAGCTCCTACGAGCAGTACTTC.

This chain uses TRBV7-3 with TRBJ2-1; 14 bases are a match to TRBD2. Germline values: CDR1 SGHTA, CDR2 FQGTGA. V lost 6 bases, J lost 10 bases, and 8 bases stayed unmatched. This CDR3 spans 15 amino acids. CDR3 DNA: TGTGCCAGCAGTCCGGGACTAGCGGGAGCGGGGGAGCAGTTCTTC. Translating it yields CASSPGLAGAGEQFF. The entire variable domain, with the rest obtained from reference TRBV7-3 and TRBJ2-1, is as follows: GAGVSQTPSNKVTEKGKYVELRCDPISGHTALYWYRQSLGQGPEFLIYFQGTGAADDSGLPNDRFFAVRPEGSVSTLKIQRTERGDSAVYLCASSPGLAGAGEQFFGPGTRLTVL.

This CDR3 is CAWGADRGLGYTF. DNA of the CDR3: TGTGCCTGGGGAGCCGACAGGGGATTAGGCTACACCTTC. The chain couples TRBV30 to TRBJ1-2, with TRBD1 identical over 8 bases. The CDR3 totals 13 residues. With V trimmed by 5 bases and J by 8 bases, 10 bases remained unmatched. The germline gives CDR1 GTSNPN, CDR2 SVGIG (reference sequence).